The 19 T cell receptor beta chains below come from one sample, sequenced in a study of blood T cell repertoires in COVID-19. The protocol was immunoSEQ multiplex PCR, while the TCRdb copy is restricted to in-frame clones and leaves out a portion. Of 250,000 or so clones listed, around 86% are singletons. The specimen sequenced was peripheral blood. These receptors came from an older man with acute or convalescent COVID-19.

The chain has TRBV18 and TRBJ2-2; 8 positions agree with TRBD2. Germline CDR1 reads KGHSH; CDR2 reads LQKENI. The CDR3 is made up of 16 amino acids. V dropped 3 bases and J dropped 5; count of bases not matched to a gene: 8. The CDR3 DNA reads TGTGCCAGCTCACCTTTGGGACTAGATCTTACCGGGGAGCTGTTTTTT. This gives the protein CASSPLGLDLTGELFF.

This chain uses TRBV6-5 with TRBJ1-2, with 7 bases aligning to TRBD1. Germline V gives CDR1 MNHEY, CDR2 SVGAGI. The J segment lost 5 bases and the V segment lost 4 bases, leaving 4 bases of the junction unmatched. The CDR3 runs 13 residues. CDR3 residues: CASSFTGQYGYTF. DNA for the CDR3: TGTGCCAGCAGTTTCACGGGACAGTATGGCTACACCTTC.

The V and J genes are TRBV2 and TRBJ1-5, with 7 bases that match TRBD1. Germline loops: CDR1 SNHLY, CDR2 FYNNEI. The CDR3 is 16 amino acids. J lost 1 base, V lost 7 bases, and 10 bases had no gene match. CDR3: CASTEGGRRSNQPQHF. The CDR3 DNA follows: TGTGCCAGCACCGAAGGGGGCAGGCGAAGCAATCAGCCCCAGCATTTT. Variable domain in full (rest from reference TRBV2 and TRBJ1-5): EPEVTQTPSHQVTQMGQEVILRCVPISNHLYFYWYRQILGQKVEFLVSFYNNEISEKSEIFDDQFSVERPDGSNFTLKIRSTKLEDSAMYFCASTEGGRRSNQPQHFGDGTRLSIL.

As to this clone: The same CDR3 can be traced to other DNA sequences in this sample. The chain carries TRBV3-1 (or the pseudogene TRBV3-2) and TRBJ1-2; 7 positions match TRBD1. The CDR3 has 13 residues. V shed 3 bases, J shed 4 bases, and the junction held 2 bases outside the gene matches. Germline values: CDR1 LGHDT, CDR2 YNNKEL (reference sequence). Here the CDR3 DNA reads TGTGCCAGCAGCCAGGGGACAGCCTATGGCTACACCTTC. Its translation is CASSQGTAYGYTF.

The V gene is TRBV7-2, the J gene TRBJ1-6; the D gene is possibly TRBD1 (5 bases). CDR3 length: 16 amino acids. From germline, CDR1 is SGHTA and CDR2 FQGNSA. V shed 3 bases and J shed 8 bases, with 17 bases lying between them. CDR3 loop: CASSFSRGDTHSPLHF. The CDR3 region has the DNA TGTGCCAGCAGCTTTTCGCGGGGGGATACTCATTCACCCCTCCACTTT.

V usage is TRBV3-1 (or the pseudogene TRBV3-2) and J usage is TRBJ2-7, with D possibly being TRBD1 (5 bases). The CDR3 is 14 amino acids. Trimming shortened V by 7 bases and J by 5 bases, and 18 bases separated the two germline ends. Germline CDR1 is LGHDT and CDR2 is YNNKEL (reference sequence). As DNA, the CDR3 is TGTGCCAGCATTGCAGGGCAGGGAAGCAACGAGCAGTACTTC. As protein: CASIAGQGSNEQYF.

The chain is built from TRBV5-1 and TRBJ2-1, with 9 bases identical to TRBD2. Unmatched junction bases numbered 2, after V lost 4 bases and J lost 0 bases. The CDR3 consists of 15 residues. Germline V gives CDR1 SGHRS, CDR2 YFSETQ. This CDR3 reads CASSRGGGSYNEQFF. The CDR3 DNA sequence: TGCGCCAGCAGCCGCGGGGGGGGCTCCTACAATGAGCAGTTCTTC.

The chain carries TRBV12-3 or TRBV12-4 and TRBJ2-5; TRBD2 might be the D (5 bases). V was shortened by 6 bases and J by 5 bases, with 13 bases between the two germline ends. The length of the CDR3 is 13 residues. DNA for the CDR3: TGTGCCAGCAGCCGGGGATACGGGGAGACCCAGTACTTC. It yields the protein CASSRGYGETQYF.

Here the CDR3 reads CASSRRTGVAKNIQYF. The CDR3 DNA follows: TGTGCCAGCAGCCGACGGACAGGGGTGGCCAAAAACATTCAGTACTTC. This rearrangement joins TRBV28 to TRBJ2-4; 9 nucleotides agree with TRBD1. The CDR3 covers 16 residues. V trimming: 6 bases; J trimming: 1 base; junction bases outside the gene matches: 7. Per germline, CDR1 MDHEN and CDR2 SYDVKM.

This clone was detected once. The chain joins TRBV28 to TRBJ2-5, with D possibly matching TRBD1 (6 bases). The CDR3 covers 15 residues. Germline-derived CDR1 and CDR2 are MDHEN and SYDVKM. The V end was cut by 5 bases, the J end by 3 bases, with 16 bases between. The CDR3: CASSVTGNWEETQYF. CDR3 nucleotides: TGTGCCAGCAGTGTTACAGGGAATTGGGAAGAGACCCAGTACTTC.

For the CDR3, the DNA is TGTGCCAGCAGCGTTACGGACACCAATCAGCCCCAGCATTTT. This sequence encodes CASSVTDTNQPQHF. The chain is built from TRBV9 and TRBJ1-5, with D maybe TRBD1 (5 bases). Germline V gene sequence: CDR1 SGDLS, CDR2 YYNGEE. The V end was cut by 2 bases, the J end by 3 bases, with 9 bases between. The CDR3 contains 14 residues.

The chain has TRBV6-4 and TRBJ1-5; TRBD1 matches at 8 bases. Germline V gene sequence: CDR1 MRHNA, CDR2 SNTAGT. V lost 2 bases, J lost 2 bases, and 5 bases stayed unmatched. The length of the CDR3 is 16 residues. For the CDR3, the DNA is TGTGCCAGCAGTGACCTACAGGGACAGGGCAATCAGCCCCAGCATTTT. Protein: CASSDLQGQGNQPQHF.

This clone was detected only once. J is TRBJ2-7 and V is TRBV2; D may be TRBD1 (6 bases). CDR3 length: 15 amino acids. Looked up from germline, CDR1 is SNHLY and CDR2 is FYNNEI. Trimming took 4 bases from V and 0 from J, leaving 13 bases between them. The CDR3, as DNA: TGTGCCAGCAGTGTAGGGACACAACTCTCCTACGAGCAGTACTTC. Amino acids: CASSVGTQLSYEQYF. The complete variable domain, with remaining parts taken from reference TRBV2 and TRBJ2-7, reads EPEVTQTPSHQVTQMGQEVILRCVPISNHLYFYWYRQILGQKVEFLVSFYNNEISEKSEIFDDQFSVERPDGSNFTLKIRSTKLEDSAMYFCASSVGTQLSYEQYFGPGTRLTVT.

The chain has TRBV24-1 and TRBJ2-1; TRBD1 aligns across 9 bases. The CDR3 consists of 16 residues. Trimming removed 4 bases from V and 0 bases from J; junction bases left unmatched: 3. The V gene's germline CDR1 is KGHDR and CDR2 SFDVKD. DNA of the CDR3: TGTGCCACCAGTGACCCGGACAGGGGCTCCTACAATGAGCAGTTCTTC. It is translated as CATSDPDRGSYNEQFF.

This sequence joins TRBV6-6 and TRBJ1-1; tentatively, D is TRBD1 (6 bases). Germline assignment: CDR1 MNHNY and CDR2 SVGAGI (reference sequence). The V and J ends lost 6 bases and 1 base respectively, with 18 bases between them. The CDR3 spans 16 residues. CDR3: CASRPTRGERNTEAFF. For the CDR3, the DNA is TGTGCCAGCAGGCCTACCAGGGGTGAGCGGAACACTGAAGCTTTCTTT.

The CDR3 here is CAIKGQVNSGELFF. Here the CDR3 DNA reads TGTGCCATCAAGGGACAGGTCAATTCCGGGGAGCTGTTTTTT. The V gene is TRBV10-3, the J gene TRBJ2-2, with 8 bases identical to TRBD1. The CDR3 runs 14 residues. V gave up 7 bases and J gave up 6 bases; unmatched junction bases: 7. Germline CDR1 ENHRY, CDR2 SYGVKD.

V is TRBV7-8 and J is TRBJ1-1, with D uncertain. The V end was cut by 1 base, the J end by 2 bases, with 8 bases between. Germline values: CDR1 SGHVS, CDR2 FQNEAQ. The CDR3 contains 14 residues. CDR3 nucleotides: TGTGCCAGCAGCTTAGGACCGGGTAACACTGAAGCTTTCTTT. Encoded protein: CASSLGPGNTEAFF.

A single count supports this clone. CDR3 loop: CASSLGGEDEKLFF. CDR3 bases: TGTGCCAGCAGTTTAGGAGGGGAGGATGAAAAACTGTTTTTT. V and J are TRBV28 and TRBJ1-4; tentatively, D is TRBD1 (5 bases). Germline CDR1 and CDR2: MDHEN and SYDVKM. The CDR3 contains 14 residues. V gave up 2 bases and J gave up 6 bases, with 10 bases separating them.

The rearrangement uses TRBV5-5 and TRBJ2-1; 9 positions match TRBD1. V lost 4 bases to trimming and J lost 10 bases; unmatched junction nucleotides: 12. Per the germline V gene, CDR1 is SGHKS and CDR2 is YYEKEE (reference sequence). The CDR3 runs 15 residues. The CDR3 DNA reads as TGTGCCAGCAGCCGTGGGACAGGGCTCATGGGGGAGCAGTTCTTC. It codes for CASSRGTGLMGEQFF. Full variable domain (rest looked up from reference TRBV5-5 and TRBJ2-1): DAGVTQSPTHLIKTRGQQVTLRCSPISGHKSVSWYQQVLGQGPQFIFQYYEKEERGRGNFPDRFSARQFPNYSSELNVNALLLGDSALYLCASSRGTGLMGEQFFGPGTRLTVL.